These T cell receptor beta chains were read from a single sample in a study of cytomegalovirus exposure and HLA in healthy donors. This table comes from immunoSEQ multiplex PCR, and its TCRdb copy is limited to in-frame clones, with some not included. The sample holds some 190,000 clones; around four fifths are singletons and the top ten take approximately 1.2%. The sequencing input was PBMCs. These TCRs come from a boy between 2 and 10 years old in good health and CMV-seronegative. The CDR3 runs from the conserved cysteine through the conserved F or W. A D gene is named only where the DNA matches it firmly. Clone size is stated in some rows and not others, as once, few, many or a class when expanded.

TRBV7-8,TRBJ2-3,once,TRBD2,TGTGCCAGCAGCTGGGGGGGACCCACAGATACGCAGTATTTT,CASSWGGPTDTQYF
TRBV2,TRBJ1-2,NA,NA,TGCGCCAGCAGTGATCCCAGGGGTGGCTACACCTTC,CASSDPRGGYTF
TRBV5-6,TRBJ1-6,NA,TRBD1,TGTGCCAGCAGCTCAGAGACAGGGTGGAATTCGCCCCTCCACTTT,CASSSETGWNSPLHF
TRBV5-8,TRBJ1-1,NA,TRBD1,TGTGCCAGCAGCACAGGGGCACCCAACACTGAAGCTTTCTTT,CASSTGAPNTEAFF
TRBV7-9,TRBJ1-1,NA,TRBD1,TGTGCCAGCAGCCTCGGGCACAGGGGAGTCCTCGAGACGACTGAAGCTTTCTTT,CASSLGHRGVLETTEAFF
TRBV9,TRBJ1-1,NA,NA,TGTGCCAGCAGCCGAGCGAACACTGAAGCTTTCTTT,CASSRANTEAFF
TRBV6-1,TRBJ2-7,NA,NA,TGTGCCAGCAAGGCAGGGCTGAGCTCCTACGAGCAGTACTTC,CASKAGLSSYEQYF
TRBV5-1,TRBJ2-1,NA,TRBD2,TGCGCCAGCAGCTTGGGCGGACTAGCGGGATTTGAGCAGTTCTTC,CASSLGGLAGFEQFF
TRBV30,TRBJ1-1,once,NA,TGTGCCTTGGGGAGGGGCACTGAAGCTTTCTTT,CALGRGTEAFF
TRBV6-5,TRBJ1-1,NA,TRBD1,TGTGCCAGCAGTGTAAGGGGGCGGGACACTGAAGCTTTCTTT,CASSVRGRDTEAFF
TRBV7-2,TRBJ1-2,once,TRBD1,TGTGCCAGCAGCTTAAAAGGACAGGGCGGACCTAACTATGGCTACACCTTC,CASSLKGQGGPNYGYTF
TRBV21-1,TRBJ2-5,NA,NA,TGTGCCCAACGGAAGGGGCAGGGGGCGGAGACCCAGTACTTC,CAQRKGQGAETQYF
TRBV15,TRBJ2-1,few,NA,TGTGCCACCAGCAGAGAGATGACGGGATCCTACAATGAGCAGTTCTTC,CATSREMTGSYNEQFF
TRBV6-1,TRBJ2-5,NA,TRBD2,TGTGCCAGCAGTGAAAGACGGGCTAGCGGGAAAGAGACCCAGTACTTC,CASSERRASGKETQYF
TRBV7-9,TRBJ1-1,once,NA,TGTGCCAGCTCCAACATGAACACTGAAGCTTTCTTT,CASSNMNTEAFF
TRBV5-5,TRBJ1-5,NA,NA,TGTGCCAGCAGCCTAATTCCACCTCAGCCCCAGCATTTT,CASSLIPPQPQHF
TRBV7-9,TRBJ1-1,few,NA,TGTGCCAGCAGCGTACAGGGTAATGCTGAAGCTTTCTTT,CASSVQGNAEAFF
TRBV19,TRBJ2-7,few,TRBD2,TGTGCCAGTAGTGGGTCACTTCTTAGCGGGAGCGAGCAGTACTTC,CASSGSLLSGSEQYF
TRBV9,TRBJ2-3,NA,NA,TGTGCCAGCAGCGGGCCTAGCACAGATACGCAGTATTTT,CASSGPSTDTQYF
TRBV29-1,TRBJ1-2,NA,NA,TGCAGCGTTGTGGACACTTATCATGGCTACACCTTC,CSVVDTYHGYTF
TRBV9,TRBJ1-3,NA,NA,TGTGCCAGCACGCCTACCGAGTATCCCGGAAACACCATATATTTT,CASTPTEYPGNTIYF
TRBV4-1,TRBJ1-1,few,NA,TGCGCCAGCAGCCAAGATTCGGGGGGGCGCATGAACACTGAAGCTTTCTTT,CASSQDSGGRMNTEAFF
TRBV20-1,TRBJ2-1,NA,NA,TGCAGTGGGGGGGGCCCCGGTGAGCAGTTCTTC,CSGGGPGEQFF
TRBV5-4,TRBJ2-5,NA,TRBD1,TGTGCCAGCAGCCTACAGGGGTTGAAAGAGACCCAGTACTTC,CASSLQGLKETQYF
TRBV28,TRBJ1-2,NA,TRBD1,TGTGCCAGCAGCAACCGGGACAGGGGTGCCTATGGCTACACCTTC,CASSNRDRGAYGYTF
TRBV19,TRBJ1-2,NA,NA,TGTGCCAGTAGTTTCGACTATGGCTACACCTTC,CASSFDYGYTF
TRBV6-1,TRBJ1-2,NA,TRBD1,TGTGCCAGCAGTCCGCAGGGGGCGGCGGGAGGCTACACCTTC,CASSPQGAAGGYTF
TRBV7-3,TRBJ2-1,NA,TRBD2,TGTGCCAGCAGCTTAGTGGCTAGCGGGAGGTCCTACAATGAGCAGTTCTTC,CASSLVASGRSYNEQFF
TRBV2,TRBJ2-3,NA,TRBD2,TGTGCCAGCAGTGAGGGGACTAGCGGCCCTCTGGTAGATACGCAGTATTTT,CASSEGTSGPLVDTQYF
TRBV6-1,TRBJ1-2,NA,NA,TGTGCCAGCACTCTCAATTTGGCCCTCTATGGCTACACCTTC,CASTLNLALYGYTF
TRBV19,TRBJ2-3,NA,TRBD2,TGTGCCAGTAGTACACTAGCGGGAGGGTTCACAGATACGCAGTATTTT,CASSTLAGGFTDTQYF
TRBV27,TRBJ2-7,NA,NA,TGTGCCAGCAGTTTATCGTGGCAGGGCCCGAACGAGCAGTACTTC,CASSLSWQGPNEQYF
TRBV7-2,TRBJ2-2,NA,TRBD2,TGTGCCAGCAGCCAAGGCCTAGCGGGGGCCGGGGAGCTGTTTTTT,CASSQGLAGAGELFF
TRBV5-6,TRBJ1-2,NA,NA,TGTGCCAGCAGCTTGGAGGGGCTCAACAACTATGGCTACACCTTC,CASSLEGLNNYGYTF
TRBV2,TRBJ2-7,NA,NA,TGTGCCAGCAGTGAAGCGACTAGTCCCGGCTACGAGCAGTACTTC,CASSEATSPGYEQYF
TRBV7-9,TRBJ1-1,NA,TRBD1,TGTGCCAGCAGCTTCCCGGGACAGGGGATGGGCACTGAAGCTTTCTTT,CASSFPGQGMGTEAFF
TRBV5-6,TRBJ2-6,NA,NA,TGTGCCAGCAGCGTAGGGTCTCCTGGGGCCAACGGCCTGACTTTC,CASSVGSPGANGLTF
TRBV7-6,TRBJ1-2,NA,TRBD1,TGTGCCAGCAGCGCAGTAAGGGACAGGGGACTATCGGTCTCCTACACCTTC,CASSAVRDRGLSVSYTF
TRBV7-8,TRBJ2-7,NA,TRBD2,TGTGCCAGCAGCGCGCTAGCGGGAGTCAACCGGATCGGCTACGAGCAGTACTTC,CASSALAGVNRIGYEQYF
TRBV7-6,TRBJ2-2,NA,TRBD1,TGTGCCAGCAGCTTATGGGGACAGGGCGGCGGGGAGCTGTTTTTT,CASSLWGQGGGELFF
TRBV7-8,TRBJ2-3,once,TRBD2,TGTGCCAGCAGCTTAAGATCCGGGGCTAGCGGGACAGATACGCAGTATTTT,CASSLRSGASGTDTQYF
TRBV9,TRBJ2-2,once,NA,TGTGCCAGCAGCCCCTGGGGACGGGGGACCGGGGAGCTGTTTTTT,CASSPWGRGTGELFF
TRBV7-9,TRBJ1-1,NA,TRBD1,TGTGCCAGCAGCGCACAGGGGGGAGAGGGCACTGAAGCTTTCTTT,CASSAQGGEGTEAFF
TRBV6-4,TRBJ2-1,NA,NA,TGTGCCAGCAGTGACCGGTCCGGGAGCTCCTACAATGAGCAGTTCTTC,CASSDRSGSSYNEQFF
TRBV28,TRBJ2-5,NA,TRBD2,TGTGCCAGCGCCTTCACGGGGGGAGTGAAAGAGACCCAGTACTTC,CASAFTGGVKETQYF
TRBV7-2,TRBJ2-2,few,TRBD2,TGTGCCAGCAACCTCCCACCCCCGGGACTAAACACCGGGGAGCTGTTTTTT,CASNLPPPGLNTGELFF
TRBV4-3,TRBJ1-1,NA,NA,TGCGCCAGCAGCCAGTGGGCGCAAGGTGGTGAAGCTTTCTTT,CASSQWAQGGEAFF
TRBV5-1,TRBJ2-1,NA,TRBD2,TGCGCCAGCAGCCCCTCTACCGGGACATTGGGACTAGCGGGAAGTGAGCAGTTCTTC,CASSPSTGTLGLAGSEQFF
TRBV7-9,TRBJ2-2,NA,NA,TGTGCCAGCAGCTTCACCCCGGTGAACACCGGGGAGCTGTTTTTT,CASSFTPVNTGELFF
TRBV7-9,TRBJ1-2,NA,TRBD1,TGTGCCAGCAGCTCGCGAACTGGGACAGGGGAGGATGGCTACACCTTC,CASSSRTGTGEDGYTF
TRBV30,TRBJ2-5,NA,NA,TGTGCCTGGGGGAGAGAGACCCAGTACTTC,CAWGRETQYF